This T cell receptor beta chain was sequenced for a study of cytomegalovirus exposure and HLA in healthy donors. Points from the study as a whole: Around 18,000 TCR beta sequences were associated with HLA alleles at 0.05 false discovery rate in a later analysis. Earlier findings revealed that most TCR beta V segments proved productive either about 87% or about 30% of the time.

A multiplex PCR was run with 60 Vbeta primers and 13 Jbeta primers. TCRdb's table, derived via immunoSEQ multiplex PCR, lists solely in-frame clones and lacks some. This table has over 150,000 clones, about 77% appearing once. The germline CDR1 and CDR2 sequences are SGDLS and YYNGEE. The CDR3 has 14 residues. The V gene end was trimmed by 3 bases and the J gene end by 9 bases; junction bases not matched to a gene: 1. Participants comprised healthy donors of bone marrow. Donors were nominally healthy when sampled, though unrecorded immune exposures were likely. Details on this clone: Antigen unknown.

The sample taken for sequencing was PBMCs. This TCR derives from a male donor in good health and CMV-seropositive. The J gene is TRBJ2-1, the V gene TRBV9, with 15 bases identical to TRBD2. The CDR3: CASSGTSGGGEQFF. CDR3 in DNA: TGTGCCAGCAGCGGGACTAGCGGGGGGGGTGAGCAGTTCTTC.